The 17 T cell receptor beta chains listed next were all sequenced from one sample in a study of T cells in Graves' hyperthyroidism and ophthalmopathy (dated by TCRdb to between 2017 and 2020). Libraries were constructed by multiplex PCR. The sequencer was an Illumina HiSeq 2000. TCR beta CDR3 regions were amplified from RNA transcripts. For the first round of RT-PCR on the TCR CDR3, the HTBI primer set was used together with the Qiagen OneStep RT-PCR kit. TCRdb applied fastp at Q25 and MiXCR to the public reads, then kept only in-frame beta chains. All rows with the same CDR3 protein become a single entry with the most common DNA and genes. The sample contains about 840,000 distinct CDR3 sequences, approximately 40% of them found a single time. In total, the top ten clones hold 8.9% of the sample. The sample was blood. These TCRs come from a young man with Graves' hyperthyroidism.

A note on this clonotype: With a much larger clone just one base away, this may be a read error. This rearrangement joins TRBV20-1 to TRBJ2-6; either TRBD1 or TRBD2 may supply D (5 bases each). Per the germline V gene, CDR1 is DFQATT and CDR2 is SNEGSKA (reference sequence). V was cut by 1 base and J by 12 bases, with 16 bases left in between. CDR3 size: 14 residues. The CDR3 coding sequence is TGCAGTGCTAGAGGACCAGGGACGTCCTCCGTCCTGACTTTC. Translation: CSARGPGTSSVLTF.

This clonotype was counted ten times or more. The V call is TRBV7-9, the J call TRBJ1-1; D not resolved. V was clipped by 6 bases and J by 8 bases, with 7 bases between them. CDR1 and CDR2 from the germline V gene are SEHNR and FQNEAQ (reference sequence). This CDR3 region has 10 residues. The CDR3 is CASRKVEAFF. CDR3 sequence (DNA): TGTGCCAGCAGGAAGGTGGAAGCTTTCTTT.

This chain connects TRBV7-9 to TRBJ2-6, with TRBD1 matching over 11 bases. CDR3 length equals 19 residues. J lost 0 bases, V lost 3 bases, and 7 bases had no gene match. Looked up from germline, CDR1 is SEHNR and CDR2 is FQNEAQ (reference sequence). The CDR3 is CASSLGQGVLSSGANVLTF. The CDR3 region has the DNA TGTGCCAGCAGCTTGGGACAGGGGGTGTTAAGCTCTGGGGCCAACGTCCTGACTTTC.

Turning to this clonotype: Mismatch with germline at one junction end may stem from a read error. The chain carries TRBV11-2 and TRBJ1-3; tentatively, D is TRBD1 (6 bases). The CDR3 sequence is 15 residues long. The germline CDR1 and CDR2 sequences are SGHAT and FQNNGV. The CDR3 loop reads CASSLDTGNGNTIYF. The CDR3 DNA reads as TGTGCCAGCAGCCTAGATACAGGGAACGGAAACACCATATATTTT.

This clonotype was counted at least ten times. The chain uses TRBV25-1 and TRBJ1-1; D gene unclear. V was clipped by 1 base and J by 3 bases, with 18 bases between them. The germline CDR1 and CDR2 sequences are MGHDK and SYGVNS. The CDR3 runs to 17 residues. For the CDR3, the DNA is TGTGCCAGCAGTGAATGGGTAGGGCCACGAGTTGACACTGAAGCTTTCTTT. Amino acids: CASSEWVGPRVDTEAFF.

Note on this clonotype: A junction end diverges from the germline sequence, so it may reflect a read error. The gene calls are TRBV5-1 and TRBJ1-1; D gene unclear. The germline gives CDR1 SGHRS, CDR2 YFSETQ. CDR3 size: 11 residues. The CDR3, as DNA: TGCGCCAGCAGGACGGGAACTGAAGCTCTCTTT. This sequence encodes CASRTGTEALF.

The V call is TRBV15, the J call TRBJ2-7; possible D gene TRBD1, 6 bases. Germline CDR1 is LNHNV and CDR2 is YYDKDF (reference sequence). CDR3 length: 14 amino acids. V lost 3 bases to trimming and J lost 3 bases, with 12 bases between them. The CDR3 loop reads CATSSLVQGYEQYF. The CDR3 DNA reads as TGTGCCACCAGCAGTTTGGTACAGGGCTACGAGCAGTACTTC.

This chain joins TRBV9 and TRBJ2-3, with a tentative D call TRBD2 (5 bases). The germline V gene encodes CDR1 SGDLS and CDR2 YYNGEE. The V and J ends lost 0 bases and 4 bases respectively, with 12 bases between them. There are 15 residues in the CDR3. CDR3 sequence: CASSVGGIGADTQYF. CDR3 in DNA: TGTGCCAGCAGCGTAGGAGGGATCGGCGCAGATACGCAGTATTTT. The whole variable domain, remainder taken from reference TRBV9 and TRBJ2-3, is DSGVTQTPKHLITATGQRVTLRCSPRSGDLSVYWYQQSLDQGLQFLIQYYNGEERAKGNILERFSAQQFPDLHSELNLSSLELGDSALYFCASSVGGIGADTQYFGPGTRLTVL.

On this clonotype itself: Being one base from a much bigger clone, this may be a read error. The chain couples TRBV19 to TRBJ1-1; D is perhaps TRBD1 (5 bases). Per the germline V gene, CDR1 is LNHDA and CDR2 is SQIVND (reference sequence). The CDR3 has 15 amino acids. V was trimmed by 4 bases and J by 3 bases, leaving 15 bases between them. The CDR3 DNA is TGTGCCAGTAGTACTATCCCGGGGGGATACACTGAAGCTTTCTTT. Its translation is CASSTIPGGYTEAFF.

In its sample, this clonotype was seen many times. The rearrangement joins TRBV6-6 to TRBJ1-6; D is perhaps TRBD1 (5 bases). Germline-derived CDR1 and CDR2 are MNHNY and SVGAGI (reference sequence). This CDR3 has 12 residues. V was shortened by 7 bases and J by 5 bases, with 6 bases between the two germline ends. In DNA form, the CDR3 reads TGTGCCAGCACCAGGGATAATTCACCCCTCCACTTT. This gives the protein CASTRDNSPLHF.

The genes are TRBV2 and TRBJ2-5; no clear D gene. This CDR3 is 12 amino acids long. Germline values: CDR1 SNHLY, CDR2 FYNNEI. V was cut by 6 bases and J by 5 bases, with 10 bases left in between. CDR3 protein: CASRASGETQYF. CDR3 coding DNA: TGTGCCAGCAGGGCCTCTGGGGAGACCCAGTACTTC. Filled out from reference TRBV2 and TRBJ2-5, the complete variable domain reads EPEVTQTPSHQVTQMGQEVILRCVPISNHLYFYWYRQILGQKVEFLVSFYNNEISEKSEIFDDQFSVERPDGSNFTLKIRSTKLEDSAMYFCASRASGETQYFGPGTRLLVL.

Regarding this clonotype: This clone may be a read error of a much larger clone one base away. The V gene is TRBV2, the J gene TRBJ2-5, with 11 positions matching TRBD2. In germline, CDR1 is SNHLY, CDR2 FYNNEI. There are 16 residues in the CDR3. The CDR3 sequence is CAISEGTSGVRETQYF. The CDR3 DNA follows: TGTGCCATCAGTGAGGGGACTAGCGGAGTACGAGAGACCCAGTACTTC. Full variable domain (rest looked up from reference TRBV2 and TRBJ2-5): EPEVTQTPSHQVTQMGQEVILRCVPISNHLYFYWYRQILGQKVEFLVSFYNNEISEKSEIFDDQFSVERPDGSNFTLKIRSTKLEDSAMYFCAISEGTSGVRETQYFGPGTRLLVL.

The chain carries TRBV14 and TRBJ1-4, with TRBD1 as a possible D gene (5 bases). The V and J ends lost 5 bases and 7 bases respectively, with 17 bases between them. CDR3 length: 15 residues. The germline CDR1 and CDR2 sequences are SGHDN and FVKESK. CDR3 in DNA: TGTGCCAGCAGCTACGAAGGTACGGGGACTGAAAAACTGTTTTTT. It specifies CASSYEGTGTEKLFF.

This clonotype was recorded only once. Sequence at one end of the junction differs from germline and may be a read error. The gene calls are TRBV4-1 and TRBJ2-2; perhaps TRBD2 as D (5 bases). In germline, CDR1 is MGHRA, CDR2 YSYEKL. CDR3 size: 14 residues. CDR3 region: CASSQDMGTGELLF. The DNA of the CDR3 is TGCGCCAGCAGCCAAGACATGGGCACCGGGGAGCTGCTTTTT.

This sequence joins TRBV6-6 and TRBJ1-5; 9 nucleotides line up with TRBD1. After removal of 7 bases from V and 7 bases from J, the junction contained 8 bases not matched to a gene. The CDR3 contains 14 residues. From germline, CDR1 is MNHNY and CDR2 SVGAGI (reference sequence). Written as DNA, the CDR3 is TGTGCCAGCAAACTACAGGGGGCGGGACAGCCCCAGCATTTT. Encoded protein: CASKLQGAGQPQHF.

This clonotype has a count of ten or more. The V call is TRBV29-1, the J call TRBJ1-3; TRBD1 might be the D (5 bases). CDR3 length equals 14 residues. Trimming took off 2 bases at V and 6 bases at J, with 14 bases between the two ends. Germline V gene lookup returns CDR1 SQVTM and CDR2 ANQGSEA. The CDR3 region has the DNA TGCAGCGTTGAACTCGGGGGGGAGGTAAACACCATATATTTT. It encodes CSVELGGEVNTIYF.

Details on this clonotype: With a much larger clone just one base away, this may be a read error. The CDR3 ends on some other residue instead of the conserved phenylalanine or tryptophan, so this is likely a read error. The chain is built from TRBV29-1 and TRBJ1-1, with D maybe TRBD1 (5 bases). The CDR3 runs to 13 residues. V gave up 5 bases and J gave up 1 base, with 11 bases separating them. Germline CDR1 SQVTM, CDR2 ANQGSEA. CDR3 sequence (DNA): TGCAGCGTTTCAGGGATGGGGAACACTGAAGCTTTCTTG. Translating gives CSVSGMGNTEAFL.